The 24 T cell receptor beta chains reported below all come from one sample, sequenced in a study of tumor-infiltrating lymphocytes in primary liver carcinoma. Blood RNA originated from unsorted whole blood, with germline DNA additionally extracted. The authors made TCR beta cDNA from approximately 500 ng total RNA with a constant-region primer. For TCR beta, libraries were produced by three nested multiplex PCR rounds using slightly modified ARM-PCR. The first two PCR rounds used TRBV1-TRBV30 forward primers with a C-beta reverse primer, about 10 cycles each. Using its own MiXCR run on the multiplex PCR reads, TCRdb lists one record per CDR3 protein. The sample has about 300,000 distinct CDR3 sequences; about 60% are singletons. The specimen was peripheral blood. These receptors originate from a man between 35 and 55 years old with primary liver carcinoma and hepatitis B virus infection.

Points on this clonotype: A much larger clone is a single base away; this may be a read error. In nucleotides, the CDR3 is TGTGCCAGCAGATTTACAGGGTCCCACGAGCAGTACTTC. Protein product: CASRFTGSHEQYF. The chain carries TRBV11-2 and TRBJ2-7, with D possibly matching TRBD1 (6 bases). Trimming stripped 6 bases from V and 5 bases from J, with 14 bases between. This CDR3 is 13 amino acids long. Per germline, CDR1 SGHAT and CDR2 FQNNGV.

The V call is TRBV5-4, the J call TRBJ2-7, with D perhaps given as TRBD1 or TRBD2 (5 bases each). Germline V gives CDR1 SGHNT, CDR2 YYREEE (reference sequence). V was cut by 4 bases and J by 0 bases, with 14 bases left in between. This CDR3 spans 15 amino acids. Here the CDR3 reads CASSLGRDLSYEQYF. For the CDR3, the DNA is TGTGCCAGCAGCCTCGGTCGGGACCTCTCCTACGAGCAGTACTTC. Variable domain in full (rest from reference TRBV5-4 and TRBJ2-7): ETGVTQSPTHLIKTRGQQVTLRCSSQSGHNTVSWYQQALGQGPQFIFQYYREEENGRGNFPPRFSGLQFPNYSSELNVNALELDDSALYLCASSLGRDLSYEQYFGPGTRLTVT.

The chain joins TRBV11-3 to TRBJ2-1; TRBD2 aligns across 8 bases. CDR1 and CDR2 from the germline V gene are SGHNT and YENEEA. V lost 4 bases, J lost 12 bases, and 14 bases stayed unmatched. The CDR3 totals 15 residues. This CDR3 is CASSSRRSGMDVQFF. DNA of the CDR3: TGTGCCAGCAGCTCCAGGCGTAGCGGGATGGATGTGCAGTTCTTC.

The rearrangement uses TRBV12-3 or TRBV12-4 and TRBJ2-7, with 12 bases fitting TRBD2. The CDR3 extends over 16 amino acids. After removal of 5 bases from V and 5 bases from J, the junction contained 10 bases not matched to a gene. The CDR3 coding sequence is TGTGCCAGCAGTGGAGCAGGACTAGCGGGATGGAACGAGCAGTACTTC. Encoded protein: CASSGAGLAGWNEQYF.

The chain is built from TRBV6-1 and TRBJ2-5; D not certain. CDR1 and CDR2 from the germline V gene are MNHNS and SASEGT. Trimming pared 2 bases from V and 8 bases from J, leaving 6 bases between. The CDR3 contains 11 residues. Here the CDR3 reads CASSELLTQYF. The CDR3 DNA is TGTGCCAGCAGTGAACTGCTAACCCAGTACTTC.

On this clonotype itself: One end of the junction does not line up with germline, which may come from a read error. V is TRBV11-3 and J is TRBJ2-6, with D possibly being TRBD1 (6 bases). The germline V gene has CDR1 SGHNT and CDR2 YENEEA. The CDR3 length is 18 residues. The CDR3 DNA sequence: TGTGCCAGCAGCTTCAGCGTGACAGGAACTTCTGGGGCCAACGACCTGACTTTC. It is translated as CASSFSVTGTSGANDLTF.

This clonotype appeared a few times. This chain uses TRBV25-1 with TRBJ2-3; TRBD1 might be the D (6 bases). Germline CDR1 is MGHDK and CDR2 is SYGVNS. The V end was cut by 4 bases, the J end by 3 bases, with 11 bases between. This CDR3 region has 14 residues. The CDR3 bases are TGTGCCAGCAGTGTTGACAGGAGTACAGATACGCAGTATTTT. Translating it yields CASSVDRSTDTQYF.

As for this clonotype: The junction departs from germline at one end; a sequencing error may be responsible. This chain links TRBV6-5 with TRBJ2-3, with TRBD2 matching over 12 bases. The germline V gene has CDR1 MNHEY and CDR2 SVGAGI. The CDR3 runs 16 residues. The CDR3 is CVSSYSSGRGTDTQYF. The CDR3 DNA follows: TGTGTCAGCAGTTACTCTAGCGGGAGGGGCACAGATACGCAGTATTTT.

A remark on this clonotype: This may be a read error: a much more frequent sequence differs by one nucleotide. The chain combines TRBV12-3 or TRBV12-4 with TRBJ2-1; a possible D gene is TRBD1 (6 bases). V lost 8 bases and J 6 bases, leaving 8 bases between the germline ends. CDR3 length equals 11 residues. DNA of the CDR3: TGTGCCAGCGGGGGCTGCAATGAGCAGTTCTTC. Protein: CASGGCNEQFF.

With respect to this clonotype: One junction end disagrees with the germline gene, perhaps due to a read error. V is TRBV11-3 and J is TRBJ2-3; possible D gene TRBD1, 6 bases. The CDR3 has 15 residues. CDR1 and CDR2 from the germline V gene are SGHNT and YENEEA. CDR3 in DNA: TGTGCCAGCAGCCTCACAGGGTGGAACACAGATACACAGTATTTT. Translated: CASSLTGWNTDTQYF.

A remark on this clonotype: A much larger clone sits a single nucleotide away, making a read error possible. V usage is TRBV29-1 and J usage is TRBJ1-1; D not certain. This CDR3 has 13 amino acids. Germline-derived CDR1 and CDR2 are SQVTM and ANQGSEA. The CDR3 bases are TGCAGCGTTAAAGGGATCGGAGGCACTGAAACTTTCTTT. Translation: CSVKGIGGTETFF.

This clonotype was seen many times. The V and J genes are TRBV11-2 and TRBJ2-2; D might be TRBD2 (6 bases). In germline, CDR1 is SGHAT, CDR2 FQNNGV. The CDR3 consists of 15 residues. Trimming shortened V by 3 bases and J by 4 bases, and 12 bases separated the two germline ends. Here the CDR3 DNA reads TGTGCCAGCAGCTTGGGGGGTAGCGGCACCGGGGAGCTGTTTTTT. Its protein product is CASSLGGSGTGELFF.

This clonotype was recorded many times. The V call is TRBV11-1, the J call TRBJ1-1; D uncertain. CDR1 is SGHAT, CDR2 FQDESV, per germline (reference sequence). The ends were cut back, 5 bases at V and 1 base at J, with 8 bases in the middle. The CDR3 consists of 13 residues. The CDR3 sequence is CASSLVRNTEAFF. The CDR3 nucleotides are TGTGCCAGCAGCCTCGTCAGGAACACTGAAGCTTTCTTT.

The sample holds one count of this clonotype. J is TRBJ2-7 and V is TRBV7-9, with 9 bases aligning to TRBD2. The CDR3 extends over 12 amino acids. The germline CDR1 and CDR2 sequences are SEHNR and FQNEAQ (reference sequence). Trimming removed 5 bases from V and 12 bases from J; junction bases left unmatched: 8. CDR3 DNA sequence: TGTGCCAGCAGCCGCGGCGGGACTAGCTGGTACTTC. Protein product: CASSRGGTSWYF.

The CDR3 spells CASSYRSGSTDTQYF. The DNA for the CDR3 is TGTGCCAGCAGCTACAGGAGTGGGAGCACAGATACGCAGTATTTT. The rearrangement uses TRBV6-1 and TRBJ2-3, with TRBD1 as a possible D gene (5 bases). The germline V gene encodes CDR1 MNHNS and CDR2 SASEGT. The CDR3 length is 15 residues. Trimming cost V 6 bases and J 0 bases, with 13 bases left between them.

Remarks on this clonotype: This may be a read error, as it is one base from a much larger clone. V and J are TRBV12-3 or TRBV12-4 and TRBJ1-6, with TRBD1 as a possible D gene (5 bases). The CDR3 runs to 14 residues. V was clipped by 6 bases and J by 6 bases, with 12 bases between them. The CDR3 spells CASSPHRSNSPLHF. In nucleotides, the CDR3 is TGTGCCAGCAGCCCACACAGGAGTAATTCACCCCTCCACTTT.

As to this clonotype: Being one base from a much bigger clone, this may be a read error. The gene calls are TRBV29-1 and TRBJ2-7; no clear D. Germline CDR1 is SQVTM and CDR2 is ANQGSEA. The CDR3 extends over 11 amino acids. V dropped 5 bases and J dropped 2 bases, with 7 bases sitting between them. The CDR3 nucleotides are TGCAGCGTTATGAAAACCTACGAGCAGTACTTC. Protein product: CSVMKTYEQYF.

This clonotype was detected a few times. The CDR3 DNA follows: TGTGCCAGCAGTTTTAGGGACAGGGGGCCCTACACCTTC. Its protein product is CASSFRDRGPYTF. This chain joins TRBV28 and TRBJ1-2; TRBD1 matches 12 bases. Germline V gene sequence: CDR1 MDHEN, CDR2 SYDVKM. This CDR3 is built from 13 residues. The V segment lost 3 bases and the J segment 10 bases; nucleotides outside the gene matches: 3.

On this clonotype: A much larger clone lies one base from this, so it may be a read error. The conserved phenylalanine or tryptophan is not found at the CDR3 terminus, so this likely reflects a read error. The genes are TRBV29-1 and TRBJ1-2, with 7 bases lining up with TRBD1. The V segment lost 4 bases and the J segment 3 bases; nucleotides outside the gene matches: 2. The germline CDR1 and CDR2 sequences are SQVTM and ANQGSEA. This CDR3 comprises 12 residues. The CDR3 nucleotides are TGCAGCGTTGTGCAGGGGGACTATGGCTACACCATC. Its translation is CSVVQGDYGYTI.

This chain's CDR3 is CASSLLLTGSFQETQYF. The CDR3, as DNA: TGTGCCAGCAGCTTGTTACTAACAGGGAGCTTCCAAGAGACCCAGTACTTC. V gene TRBV5-6 combines with J gene TRBJ2-5, with D perhaps matching TRBD1 (6 bases). Trimming took 1 base from V and 1 from J, leaving 17 bases between them. Germline-derived CDR1 and CDR2 are SGHDT and YYEEEE. The length of the CDR3 is 17 residues. The whole variable domain, filled in from reference TRBV5-6 and TRBJ2-5, reads DAGVTQSPTHLIKTRGQQVTLRCSPKSGHDTVSWYQQALGQGPQFIFQYYEEEERQRGNFPDRFSGHQFPNYSSELNVNALLLGDSALYLCASSLLLTGSFQETQYFGPGTRLLVL.

Comment on this clonotype: Germline and junction disagree at one end, which may indicate a read error. The chain carries TRBV6-1 and TRBJ2-5; no firm D call. Germline V gene data show CDR1 as MNHNS and CDR2 as SASEGT. The CDR3 is 15 residues long. CDR3 DNA sequence: TGTGCCAGCAGTGAAGGGTTCACCCACCAAGAGACCCAGCACTTC. The encoded protein is CASSEGFTHQETQHF.

Comments on this clonotype: A much larger clone sits a single nucleotide away, making a read error possible. The V and J genes are TRBV12-3 or TRBV12-4 and TRBJ2-2; unclear D gene. The CDR3 runs to 14 residues. CDR3 sequence reads: CTSSFLSSTGELFF. In DNA form, the CDR3 reads TGTACCAGCAGTTTCCTAAGCAGCACCGGGGAGCTGTTTTTT.

The CDR3 spells CASRPRSWTEAFF. CDR3 nucleotides: TGTGCCAGCAGACCTAGGTCCTGGACTGAAGCTTTCTTT. The J gene is TRBJ1-1, the V gene TRBV28; D remains unclear. The CDR3 covers 13 residues. CDR1 is MDHEN and CDR2 is SYDVKM in the germline V gene. V lost 6 bases, J lost 5 bases, and 13 bases lay in between.

The sample holds one count of this clonotype. Possible read error: a much larger clone is one base away. The chain couples TRBV6-2 or TRBV6-3 to TRBJ1-1; D is perhaps TRBD1 (5 bases). In germline, CDR1 is MNHEY, CDR2 SVGEGT. This CDR3 is 16 amino acids long. V was cut by 4 bases and J by 0 bases, with 15 bases left in between. The CDR3 region has the DNA TGTGCCAGCAGTTCGCCGGGACGGGGGATGAACACTGAAGCTTTCTTT. Its protein is CASSSPGRGMNTEAFF.